These T cell receptor beta chains were read from a single sample in a study of memory CD4+ T cells and cytomegalovirus serostatus. Method: immunoSEQ multiplex PCR; TCRdb's copy keeps in-frame clones and lacks some. There are more than 45,000 clones in the sample; roughly 81% occur only once, and about 1% lies in the top ten. Material for sequencing was memory CD4+ T cells from blood. The receptors originated from an adult in good health and CMV-seronegative. Both conserved end residues are part of each CDR3. A D gene is named only where the DNA matches it firmly. Rows give clone size only sometimes, using once, few, many, or a class for an expanded clone.

j_call,clone_size,d_call,v_call,cdr3_nt,cdr3_aa
TRBJ1-1,once,.,TRBV30,TGTGCCTGGAGTGTACAACAGATTGAAGCTTTCTTT,CAWSVQQIEAFF
TRBJ2-1,.,TRBD2,TRBV19,TGTGCCAGTAGTTTTAGCGGGAGTTACAATGAGCAGTTCTTC,CASSFSGSYNEQFF
TRBJ2-7,.,.,TRBV4-2,TGTGCCAGCAGCCAAGATCTCCTAGATTACGAGCAGTACTTC,CASSQDLLDYEQYF
TRBJ1-2,.,TRBD1,TRBV19,TGTGCCAGTACCGGGACAGTTAACTATGGCTACACCTTC,CASTGTVNYGYTF
TRBJ2-1,.,TRBD2,TRBV7-3,TGTGCCAGCAGCGCAAGGGGACTAGCCGGGAATGAGCAGTTCTTC,CASSARGLAGNEQFF
TRBJ1-2,.,.,TRBV11-2,TGTGCCAGCAGCTTAGATCCCTCGACTTTTTATGGCTACACCTTC,CASSLDPSTFYGYTF
TRBJ2-3,.,TRBD2,TRBV27,TGTGCCAGCAGTCCTATCGGACTAGCGGGTGGAGCAGATACGCAGTATTTT,CASSPIGLAGGADTQYF
TRBJ2-7,.,.,TRBV2,TGTGCCAGCAGTGTGGGACCAGGGGACGAGCAGTACTTC,CASSVGPGDEQYF
TRBJ2-7,few,TRBD2,TRBV14,TGTGCCAGCAGCCCCCACCTTAGACTAGCGGGGTCCACTTGGTGGGACGAGCAGTACTTC,CASSPHLRLAGSTWWDEQYF
TRBJ1-5,once,.,TRBV6-1,TGTGCCAGCAGTGAACGTCAAGGGTATCAGCCCCAGCATTTT,CASSERQGYQPQHF
TRBJ1-1,.,.,TRBV5-5,TGTGCCAGCAGCGCGGGGGGACGAAGGGGCACTGAAGCTTTCTTT,CASSAGGRRGTEAFF
TRBJ1-1,.,.,TRBV11-3,TGTGCCAGCAGCTTTGAAGGAATGAACACTGAAGCTTTCTTT,CASSFEGMNTEAFF
TRBJ1-4,.,.,TRBV15,TGTGCCACCAGCAGAGGGAACAGCTTTGCAACTAATGAAAAACTGTTTTTT,CATSRGNSFATNEKLFF
TRBJ1-3,.,.,TRBV5-4,TGTGCCAGCAGCTTAGACATGGATCCTGGAAACACCATATATTTT,CASSLDMDPGNTIYF
TRBJ1-2,.,.,TRBV19,TGTGCCAGTAGGACCCTGGACAGCGCTTCGGGTGGCTACACCTTC,CASRTLDSASGGYTF
TRBJ2-4,.,.,TRBV29-1,TGCAGCGTTGTTGTGGGTTCGACCAAAAACATTCAGTACTTC,CSVVVGSTKNIQYF
TRBJ1-4,few,.,TRBV19,TGTGCCAGTAGGGAACCTGACCGGAGGGTGACTAATGAAAAACTGTTTTTT,CASREPDRRVTNEKLFF
TRBJ1-3,.,TRBD1,TRBV5-6,TGTGCCAGCAGCTTGGTAACGACAGGGGCTGGAAACACCATATATTTT,CASSLVTTGAGNTIYF
TRBJ2-5,.,TRBD1,TRBV28,TGTGCCAGCAGCTCCCCCGGGGGACAGGGGATACAAGAGACCCAGTACTTC,CASSSPGGQGIQETQYF
TRBJ2-2,.,TRBD1,TRBV2,TGTGCCAGCAAGGGGACAGCGAACACCGGGGAGCTGTTTTTT,CASKGTANTGELFF